In this sample, the clone carrying this T cell receptor (beta chain) turned up many times. One entry per CDR3 protein, called by TCRdb with MiXCR from the 5' RACE reads. The data show 70,000 or so distinct CDR3 sequences, with about 9.4% seen just once and roughly 7.5% held by the top ten. The CDR3 length is 12 residues. Germline V lookup: CDR1 SEHNR, CDR2 FQNEAQ (reference sequence). V was shortened by 4 bases and J by 10 bases, with 13 bases between the two germline ends. The data originate from a study of early T cells in non-severe SARS-CoV-2 infection. Sequenced here: whole blood, sampled at baseline. This sequence joins TRBV7-9 and TRBJ1-1, with a tentative D call TRBD1 (5 bases). The TCR comes from an adult who was a healthcare worker with PCR-confirmed SARS-CoV-2 infection or an uninfected control (not recorded which). CDR3 sequence (DNA): TGTGCCAGCAGCTCCGGGGGGGGAGTAGCTTTCTTT. Protein product: CASSSGGGVAFF.